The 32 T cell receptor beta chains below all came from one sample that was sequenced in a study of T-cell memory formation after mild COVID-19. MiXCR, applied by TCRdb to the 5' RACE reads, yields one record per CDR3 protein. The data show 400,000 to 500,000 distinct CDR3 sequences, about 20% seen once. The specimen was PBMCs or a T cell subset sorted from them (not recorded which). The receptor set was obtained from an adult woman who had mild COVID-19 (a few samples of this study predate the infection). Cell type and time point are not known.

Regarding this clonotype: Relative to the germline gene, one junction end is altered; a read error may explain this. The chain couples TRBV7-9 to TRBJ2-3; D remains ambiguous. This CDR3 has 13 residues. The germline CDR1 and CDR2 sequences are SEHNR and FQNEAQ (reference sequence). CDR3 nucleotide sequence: TGTGCCAGGAGCTCCGCGGGCACAGATACGCAGTATTTT. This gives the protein CARSSAGTDTQYF.

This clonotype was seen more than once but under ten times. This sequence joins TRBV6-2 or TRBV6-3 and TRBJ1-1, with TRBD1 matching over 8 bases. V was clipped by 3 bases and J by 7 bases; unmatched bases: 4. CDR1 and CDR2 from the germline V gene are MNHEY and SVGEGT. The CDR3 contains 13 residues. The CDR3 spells CASSYLGTGEAFF. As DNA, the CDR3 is TGTGCCAGCAGTTATCTGGGGACAGGTGAAGCTTTCTTT.

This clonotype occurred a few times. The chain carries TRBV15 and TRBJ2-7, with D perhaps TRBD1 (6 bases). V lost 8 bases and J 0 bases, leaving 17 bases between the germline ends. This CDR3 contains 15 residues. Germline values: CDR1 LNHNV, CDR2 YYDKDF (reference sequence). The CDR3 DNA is TGTGCCACCGGGCGGCAGAGGGGGTCCTCCTACGAGCAGTACTTC. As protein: CATGRQRGSSYEQYF.

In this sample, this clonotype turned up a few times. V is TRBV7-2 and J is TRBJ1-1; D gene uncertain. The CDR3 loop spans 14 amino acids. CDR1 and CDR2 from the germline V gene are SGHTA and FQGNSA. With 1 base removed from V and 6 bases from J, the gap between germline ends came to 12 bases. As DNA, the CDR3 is TGTGCCAGCAGCTTAGTGGTAGGGAGTCCTGAAGCTTTCTTT. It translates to CASSLVVGSPEAFF.

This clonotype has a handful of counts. The CDR3 region has the DNA TGTGCCAGCACTTTAAGCGGGGGGACGCAGTCGGCCGAGCAGTTCTTC. Its translation: CASTLSGGTQSAEQFF. The chain carries TRBV7-6 and TRBJ2-1; 9 bases match TRBD2. The junction had 17 bases not matched to a gene; V was cut back by 7 bases and J by 10 bases. The CDR3 is made up of 16 amino acids. The germline gives CDR1 SGHVS, CDR2 FNYEAQ.

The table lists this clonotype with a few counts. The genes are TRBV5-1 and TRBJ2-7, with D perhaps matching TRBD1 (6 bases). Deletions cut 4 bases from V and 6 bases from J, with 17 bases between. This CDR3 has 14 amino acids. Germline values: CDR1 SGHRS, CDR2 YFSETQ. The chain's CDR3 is CASSIRDTPGEQYF. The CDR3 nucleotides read TGCGCCAGCAGCATACGGGACACCCCGGGCGAGCAGTACTTC.

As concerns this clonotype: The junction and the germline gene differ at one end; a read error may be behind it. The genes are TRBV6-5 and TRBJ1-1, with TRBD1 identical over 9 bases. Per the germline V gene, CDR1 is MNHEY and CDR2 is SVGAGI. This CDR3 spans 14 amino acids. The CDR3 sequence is CASSIQGAVTEDFF. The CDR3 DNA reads TGTGCCAGCAGTATACAGGGGGCGGTCACTGAAGATTTCTTT.

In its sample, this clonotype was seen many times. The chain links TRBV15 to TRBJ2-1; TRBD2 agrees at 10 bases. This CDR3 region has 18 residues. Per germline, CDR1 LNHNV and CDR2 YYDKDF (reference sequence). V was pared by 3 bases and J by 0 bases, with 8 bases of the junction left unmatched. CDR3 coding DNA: TGTGCCACCAGCAGGGTTTCCGGACTAGCGGTCTCCTACAATGAGCAGTTCTTC. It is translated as CATSRVSGLAVSYNEQFF.

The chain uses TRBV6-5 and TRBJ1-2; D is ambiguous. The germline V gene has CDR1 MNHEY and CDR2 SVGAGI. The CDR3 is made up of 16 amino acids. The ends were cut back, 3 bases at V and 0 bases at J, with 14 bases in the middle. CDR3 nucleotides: TGTGCCAGCAGTTATGGTCCGTATAGCTCTAACTATGGCTACACCTTC. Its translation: CASSYGPYSSNYGYTF.

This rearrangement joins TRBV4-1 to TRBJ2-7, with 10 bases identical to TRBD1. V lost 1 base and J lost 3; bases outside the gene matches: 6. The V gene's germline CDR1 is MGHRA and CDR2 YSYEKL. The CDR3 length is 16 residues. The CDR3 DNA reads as TGCGCCAGCAGCCAAGTTTTGGGACAGGGGATCTACGAGCAGTACTTC. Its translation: CASSQVLGQGIYEQYF.

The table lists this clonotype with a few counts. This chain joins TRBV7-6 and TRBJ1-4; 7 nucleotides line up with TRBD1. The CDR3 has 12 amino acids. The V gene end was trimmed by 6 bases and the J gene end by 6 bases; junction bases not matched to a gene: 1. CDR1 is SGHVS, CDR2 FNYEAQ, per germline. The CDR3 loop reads CASRGQDEKLFF. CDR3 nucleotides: TGTGCCAGCAGAGGACAGGATGAAAAACTGTTTTTT.

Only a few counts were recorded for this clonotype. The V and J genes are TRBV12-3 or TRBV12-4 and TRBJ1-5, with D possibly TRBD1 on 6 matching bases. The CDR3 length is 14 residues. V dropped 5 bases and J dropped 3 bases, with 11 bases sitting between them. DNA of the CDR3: TGTGCCAGCAGTAAGGGGGGGAACAATCAGCCCCAGCATTTT. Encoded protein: CASSKGGNNQPQHF.

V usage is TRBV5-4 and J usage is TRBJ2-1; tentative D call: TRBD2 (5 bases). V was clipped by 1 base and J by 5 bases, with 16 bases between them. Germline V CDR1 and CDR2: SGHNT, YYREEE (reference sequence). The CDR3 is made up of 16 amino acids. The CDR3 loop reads CASSLIMDLRDNEQFF. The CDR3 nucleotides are TGTGCCAGCAGCTTGATTATGGATTTGCGGGACAATGAGCAGTTCTTC.

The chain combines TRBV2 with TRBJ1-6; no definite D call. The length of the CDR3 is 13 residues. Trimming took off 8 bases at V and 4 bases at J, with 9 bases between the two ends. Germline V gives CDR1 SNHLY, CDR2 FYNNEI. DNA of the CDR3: TGTGCCAGCGGCAAAGGGTATAATTCACCCCTCCACTTT. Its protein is CASGKGYNSPLHF.

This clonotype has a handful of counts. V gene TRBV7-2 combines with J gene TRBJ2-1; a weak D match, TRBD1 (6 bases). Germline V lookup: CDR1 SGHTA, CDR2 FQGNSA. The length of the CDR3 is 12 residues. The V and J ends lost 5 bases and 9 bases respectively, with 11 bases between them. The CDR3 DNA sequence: TGTGCCAGCAGCCGTGGGGGCCCTGAGCAGTTCTTC. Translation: CASSRGGPEQFF.

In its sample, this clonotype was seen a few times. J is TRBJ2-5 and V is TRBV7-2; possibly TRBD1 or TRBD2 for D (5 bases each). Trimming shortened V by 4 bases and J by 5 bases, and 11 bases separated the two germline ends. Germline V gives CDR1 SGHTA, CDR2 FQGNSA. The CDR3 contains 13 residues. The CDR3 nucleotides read TGTGCCAGCAGCTACCTCTGGGGGGAGACCCAGTACTTC. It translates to CASSYLWGETQYF.

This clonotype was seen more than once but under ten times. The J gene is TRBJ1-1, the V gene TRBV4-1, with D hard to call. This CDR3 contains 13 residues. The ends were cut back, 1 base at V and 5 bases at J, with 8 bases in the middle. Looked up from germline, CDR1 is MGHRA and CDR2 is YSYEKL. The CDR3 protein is CASSQGRYTEAFF. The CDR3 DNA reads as TGCGCCAGCAGCCAAGGCAGATATACTGAAGCTTTCTTT.

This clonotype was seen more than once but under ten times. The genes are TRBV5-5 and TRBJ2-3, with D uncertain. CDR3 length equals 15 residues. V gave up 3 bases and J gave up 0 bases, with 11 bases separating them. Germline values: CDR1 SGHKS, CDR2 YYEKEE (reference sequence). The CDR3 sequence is CASSSPLRSTDTQYF. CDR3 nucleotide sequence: TGTGCCAGCAGCTCCCCCCTTCGGAGCACAGATACGCAGTATTTT.

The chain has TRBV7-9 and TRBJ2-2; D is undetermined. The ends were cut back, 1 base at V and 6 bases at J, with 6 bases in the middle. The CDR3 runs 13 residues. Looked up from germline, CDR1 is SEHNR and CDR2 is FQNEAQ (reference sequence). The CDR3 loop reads CASSLVVSGELFF. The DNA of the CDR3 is TGTGCCAGCAGCTTAGTAGTATCCGGGGAGCTGTTTTTT.

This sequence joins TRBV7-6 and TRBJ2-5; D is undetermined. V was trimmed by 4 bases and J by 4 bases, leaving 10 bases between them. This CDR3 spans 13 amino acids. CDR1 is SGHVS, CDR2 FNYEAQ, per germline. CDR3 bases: TGTGCCAGCAGCTCCCGTTATCGAGAGACCCAGTACTTC. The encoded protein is CASSSRYRETQYF.

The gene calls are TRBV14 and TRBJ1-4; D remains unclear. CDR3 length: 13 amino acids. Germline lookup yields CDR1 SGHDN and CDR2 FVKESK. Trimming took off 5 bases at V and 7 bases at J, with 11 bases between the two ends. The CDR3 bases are TGTGCCAGCAGCGCGGGGAGTGGTGAAAAACTGTTTTTT. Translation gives CASSAGSGEKLFF.

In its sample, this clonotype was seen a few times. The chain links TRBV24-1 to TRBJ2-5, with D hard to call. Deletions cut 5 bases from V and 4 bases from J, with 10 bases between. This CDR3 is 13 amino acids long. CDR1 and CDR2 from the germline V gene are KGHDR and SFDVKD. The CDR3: CATSAPPVETQYF. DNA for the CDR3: TGTGCCACCAGTGCCCCCCCCGTAGAGACCCAGTACTTC.

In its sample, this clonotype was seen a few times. This CDR3 is CASSFLVVANTEAFF. The CDR3 region has the DNA TGTGCCAGCAGCTTCCTGGTGGTTGCCAACACTGAAGCTTTCTTT. This sequence joins TRBV11-2 and TRBJ1-1; no clear D. With 3 bases removed from V and 2 bases from J, the gap between germline ends came to 13 bases. Germline CDR1 is SGHAT and CDR2 is FQNNGV. This CDR3 region has 15 residues.

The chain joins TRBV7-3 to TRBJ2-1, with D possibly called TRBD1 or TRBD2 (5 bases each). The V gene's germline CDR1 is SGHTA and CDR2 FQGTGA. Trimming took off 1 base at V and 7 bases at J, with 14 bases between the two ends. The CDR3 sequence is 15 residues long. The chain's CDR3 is CASSLNAGRENEQFF. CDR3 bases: TGTGCCAGCAGCTTAAACGCAGGGAGAGAAAATGAGCAGTTCTTC. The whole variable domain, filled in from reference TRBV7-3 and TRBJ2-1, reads GAGVSQTPSNKVTEKGKYVELRCDPISGHTALYWYRQSLGQGPEFLIYFQGTGAADDSGLPNDRFFAVRPEGSVSTLKIQRTERGDSAVYLCASSLNAGRENEQFFGPGTRLTVL.

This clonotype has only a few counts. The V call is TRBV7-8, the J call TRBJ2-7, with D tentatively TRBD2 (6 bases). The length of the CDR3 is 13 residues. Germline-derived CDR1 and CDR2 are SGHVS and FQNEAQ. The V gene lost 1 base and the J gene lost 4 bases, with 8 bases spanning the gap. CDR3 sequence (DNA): TGTGCCAGCAGCTTAGGGGAGGTATACGAGCAGTACTTC. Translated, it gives CASSLGEVYEQYF.

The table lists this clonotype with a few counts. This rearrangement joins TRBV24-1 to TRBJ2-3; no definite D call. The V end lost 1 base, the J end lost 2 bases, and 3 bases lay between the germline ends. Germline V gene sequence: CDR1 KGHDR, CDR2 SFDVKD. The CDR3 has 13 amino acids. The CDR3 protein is CATSDLYTDTQYF. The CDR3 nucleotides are TGTGCCACCAGTGATTTATACACAGATACGCAGTATTTT.

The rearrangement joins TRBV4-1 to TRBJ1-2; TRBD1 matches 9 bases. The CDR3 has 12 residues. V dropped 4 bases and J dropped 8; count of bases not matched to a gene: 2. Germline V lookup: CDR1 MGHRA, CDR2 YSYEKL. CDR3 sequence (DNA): TGCGCCAGCAGCCCGACAGGGGGAGGCTACACCTTC. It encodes CASSPTGGGYTF.

The chain's CDR3 is CSVAPTGGWKQFF. Written as DNA, the CDR3 is TGCAGCGTGGCTCCGACAGGAGGGTGGAAGCAGTTCTTC. The rearrangement links TRBV29-1 to TRBJ2-1, with D perhaps matching TRBD1 or TRBD2 (6 bases each). The V gene lost 6 bases and the J gene lost 11 bases, with 20 bases spanning the gap. The CDR3 is 13 residues long. Germline-derived CDR1 and CDR2 are SQVTM and ANQGSEA.

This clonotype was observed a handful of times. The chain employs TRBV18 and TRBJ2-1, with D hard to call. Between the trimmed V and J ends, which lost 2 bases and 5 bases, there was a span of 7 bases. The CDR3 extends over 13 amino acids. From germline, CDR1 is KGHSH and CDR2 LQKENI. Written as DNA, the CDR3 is TGTGCCAGCTCACCATCGCGGAACAATGAGCAGTTCTTC. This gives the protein CASSPSRNNEQFF.

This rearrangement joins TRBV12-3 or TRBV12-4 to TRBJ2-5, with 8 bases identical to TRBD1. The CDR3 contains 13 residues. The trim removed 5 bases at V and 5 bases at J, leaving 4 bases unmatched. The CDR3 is CASSGWTGETQYF. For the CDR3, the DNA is TGTGCCAGCAGTGGTTGGACAGGGGAGACCCAGTACTTC.

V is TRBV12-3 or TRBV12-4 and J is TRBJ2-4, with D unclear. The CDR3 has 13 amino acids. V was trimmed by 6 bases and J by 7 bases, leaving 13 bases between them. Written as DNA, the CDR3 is TGTGCCAGCAGCATCGGGCCGGGCAACATTCAGTACTTC. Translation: CASSIGPGNIQYF.

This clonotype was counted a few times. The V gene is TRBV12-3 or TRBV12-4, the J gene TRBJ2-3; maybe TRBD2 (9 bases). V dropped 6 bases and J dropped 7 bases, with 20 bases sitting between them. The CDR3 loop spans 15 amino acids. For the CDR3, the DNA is TGTGCCAGCAGCCAGGGGGCTAGCGGGATAAATACGCAGTATTTT. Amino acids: CASSQGASGINTQYF.